This is a list of T cell receptor beta chains from one sample in a study of T cell changes during pregnancy in multiple sclerosis. TCRdb's copy holds only in-frame clones and misses some; the assay was immunoSEQ multiplex PCR. The sample lists about 57,000 clones, about 91% occurring once. Sequenced material: CD4+ T cells from peripheral blood mononuclear cells, taken in the second trimester of pregnancy. Receptor source: a female donor with multiple sclerosis, enrolled in a pregnancy study. Each CDR3 is given without its conserved first and last residue. Only some rows state a clone size, as once, few, many or a class for expanded clones.

abundance	v_gene	CDR3aa
NA	TRBV5-1	ASSSRLAGDYTGELF
NA	TRBV5-1	ASSTGLAGGSYNEQF
few	TRBV14	ASSPFRLAGITDTQY
NA	TRBV5-4	ASSLGPGDTQY
NA	TRBV7-2	ASSLASSGSVYEQY
NA	TRBV19	ASSNRQGRVGRDQPQH
NA	TRBV6-1	ASSEVRSSYEQY
NA	TRBV7-9	ASSLRGLVVNEQF
NA	TRBV27	ASRTSYSGNTIY
NA	TRBV25-1	ASSGGAGHPSYNEQF
NA	TRBV4-1	ASSQEPPGRIPYEQY
NA	TRBV7-3	ASSLGLAGGTDTQY
NA	TRBV27	ASSLIGGDTEAF
NA	TRBV28	ASSLQTSRYGYT
NA	TRBV13	ASSHQGAYGYT
NA	TRBV7-8	ASSLGERAQTPYNSPLH
NA	TRBV11-2	ASSPTTGMNTEAF
NA	TRBV6-5	ASASSGNTIY
NA	TRBV7-9	ASSSSDGTGITSPLH
once	TRBV6-1	ASSVPGGRDQPQH
NA	TRBV28	ASRGQGAYGYT
NA	TRBV6-5	ASSYLGQLNTGELF
NA	TRBV7-8	ASSSRTGSQTGELF
NA	TRBV27	ASSFYRGSNYQETQY
NA	TRBV11-2	ASSSSGTGGYEQY
medium-sized	TRBV9	ASSVASGSNGELF
NA	TRBV5-6	ASSFQAAGAAYEQY
NA	TRBV30	AWALMSGRAYEQY
few	TRBV7-9	ASIMGPAYTEAF
NA	TRBV5-4	ASSLGTSTDTQY
NA	TRBV19	ASSSPRGQGVYGYT
NA	TRBV15	ATSRESGNEKLF
NA	TRBV14	ASSQVRGYEQY
NA	TRBV9	ASSVSTSGRPLQETQY
NA	TRBV7-3	ASSLKRGTEAF
once	TRBV30	AWSGGGWSSGNTIY
NA	TRBV10-3	AISQVVDTEAF
few	TRBV7-9	ASGFRSLSSPLH
NA	TRBV6-5	ATSLGGPQNYGYT
few	TRBV5-1	ASSLTGMAGTEAF
NA	TRBV6-5	ASSYPGEQF
once	TRBV5-1	ASSESTGIDEKLF
NA	TRBV4-2	ASSQDPAGAQETQY
NA	TRBV28	ASRTGRNEQF
NA	TRBV18	ASSQLGSEQY
NA	TRBV19	ASRRTGGMETQY
NA	TRBV19	ASRSDRGGLQY
NA	TRBV2	ASRSRGAGGADTQY
NA	TRBV9	ASRGGDNTGELF
NA	TRBV5-6	ASSLPGQGQNTEAF
NA	TRBV19	ASRDRVRNQPQH
NA	TRBV28	ASSLSGLAGPGEQF